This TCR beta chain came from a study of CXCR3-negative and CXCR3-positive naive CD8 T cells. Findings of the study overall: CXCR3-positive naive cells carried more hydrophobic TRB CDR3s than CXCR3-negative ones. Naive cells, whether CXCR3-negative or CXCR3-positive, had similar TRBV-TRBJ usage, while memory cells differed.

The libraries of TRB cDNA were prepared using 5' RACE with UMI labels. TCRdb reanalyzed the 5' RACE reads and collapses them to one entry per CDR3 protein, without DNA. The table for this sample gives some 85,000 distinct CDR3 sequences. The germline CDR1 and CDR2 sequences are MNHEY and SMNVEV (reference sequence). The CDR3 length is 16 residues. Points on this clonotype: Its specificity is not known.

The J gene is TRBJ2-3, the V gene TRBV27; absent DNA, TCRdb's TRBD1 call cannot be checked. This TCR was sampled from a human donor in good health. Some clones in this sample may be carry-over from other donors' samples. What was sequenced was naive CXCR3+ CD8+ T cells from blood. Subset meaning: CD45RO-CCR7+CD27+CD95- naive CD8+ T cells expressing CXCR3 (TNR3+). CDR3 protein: CASSPLAGLSTDTQYF.